This T cell receptor beta chain was captured in a study of shared clonotypes between healthy human individuals. Broader study findings: Only blood was sampled; tissue repertoires likely differ. Depth of sequencing was expected to influence donor clonotype sharing.

TCRdb's copy holds only in-frame clones and misses some; the assay was immunoSEQ multiplex PCR. The sample holds over 2 million clones, less than 95% seen once. Germline CDR1 and CDR2: SGHTA and FQGTGA. Trimming shortened V by 2 bases and J by 4 bases, and 21 bases separated the two germline ends. CDR3 length: 18 amino acids. With respect to this clone: Its antigen is not identified.

Input material: naive CD4+ T cells from PBMCs. Subset denoted: CD45RA+ positively selected. The chain carries TRBV7-3 and TRBJ2-1, with a tentative D call TRBD2 (5 bases). This TCR was sampled from a man aged 18 to 30 in good health. Some clones in this sample may be carry-over from other donors' samples. CDR3: CASSLLSSRGGLYNEQFF. The CDR3 DNA is TGTGCCAGCAGCTTATTGAGTAGTCGAGGCGGACTGTACAATGAGCAGTTCTTC. Filled out from reference TRBV7-3 and TRBJ2-1, the complete variable domain reads GAGVSQTPSNKVTEKGKYVELRCDPISGHTALYWYRQSLGQGPEFLIYFQGTGAADDSGLPNDRFFAVRPEGSVSTLKIQRTERGDSAVYLCASSLLSSRGGLYNEQFFGPGTRLTVL.